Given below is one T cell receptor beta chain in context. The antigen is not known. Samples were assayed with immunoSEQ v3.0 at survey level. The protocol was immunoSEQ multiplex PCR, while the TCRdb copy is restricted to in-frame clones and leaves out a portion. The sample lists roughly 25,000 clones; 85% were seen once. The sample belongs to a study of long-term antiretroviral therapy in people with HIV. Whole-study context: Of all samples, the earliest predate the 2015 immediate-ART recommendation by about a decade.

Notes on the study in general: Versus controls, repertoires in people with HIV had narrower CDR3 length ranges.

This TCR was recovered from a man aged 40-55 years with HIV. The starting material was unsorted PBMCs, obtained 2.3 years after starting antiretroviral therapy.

CDR3 nucleotide sequence: TGCGCCAGCAGCCAAGGGGACGTCCTGACTTTC. Translating it yields CASSQGDVLTF. V usage is TRBV4-1 and J usage is TRBJ2-6; D gene unclear. Germline loops: CDR1 MGHRA, CDR2 YSYEKL. CDR3 size: 11 residues. The V and J ends lost 1 base and 11 bases respectively, with 3 bases between them.